These 22 T cell receptor delta chains were all obtained from the same sample, sequenced in a study of gamma-delta chains in newborns, infants, children. TCRdb redid clone calling on the reads using CATT. The repertoire holds fewer than 4,500 delta-chain clones, around 0.65% seen once, with 14% to 15% in the top ten. The sample comprised blood. The receptors derive from a child who was a newborn, infant or young child, either healthy, febrile or measles-vaccinated (not recorded which).

As regards this clone: The protein recorded in TCRdb matches a much larger clone and deviates from this DNA's translation at residue 18, suggesting a read error; the protein here is obtained by translating the DNA. This chain uses TRDV2 with TRDJ3; 11 bases agree with TRDD3. CDR3 size: 20 residues. CDR1 and CDR2 from the germline V gene are GEAIGNYY and EKD. In DNA form, the CDR3 reads TGTGCCTGTGACACCTGGGGGATACGAACGAGCTCCTGGGACACCCGACAGATTTTTTTC. It encodes CACDTWGIRTSSWDTRQIFF.

This clone was recorded a few times. This DNA's translation differs at residue 7 from TCRdb's protein, which comes from a much larger clone; a read error is likely, and the protein shown is translated from the DNA. This chain connects TRDV2 to TRDJ3, with D perhaps matching TRDD3 (5 bases). The V end was cut by 1 base, the J end by 0 bases, with 12 bases between. CDR1 GEAIGNYY and CDR2 EKD come from the germline V gene. The CDR3 consists of 18 residues. CDR3 loop: CACDTGTPSSWDTRQMFF. The CDR3 DNA reads TGTGCCTGTGACACGGGGACACCTAGCTCCTGGGACACCCGACAGATGTTTTTC.

In the case of this clone: TCRdb attributes to this sequence the protein of a much larger clone, which differs from the DNA translation at residue 9; a read error is likely, and the protein displayed is translated from the DNA. The chain links TRDV2 to TRDJ3; tentative D call: TRDD3 (5 bases). V was shortened by 0 bases and J by 0 bases, with 17 bases between the two germline ends. Germline CDR1 is GEAIGNYY and CDR2 is EKD. This CDR3 is 20 amino acids long. CDR3 nucleotide sequence: TGTGCCTGTGACACCTGGGGTCTTGACTCAAGCTCCTGGGACACCCGACAGATGTTTTTC. Its protein product is CACDTWGLDSSSWDTRQMFF.

This clone was found a few times. The amino acid sequence in TCRdb belongs to a much larger clone and departs from this DNA's translation at residue 12, likely a sequencing read error; the sequence shown is translated from the DNA. Additional DNA sequences in this sample encode the identical CDR3. The V gene is TRDV2, the J gene TRDJ2; TRDD3 agrees at 12 bases. The CDR3 loop spans 14 amino acids. Germline CDR1 GEAIGNYY, CDR2 EKD. CDR3 DNA sequence: TGTGCCTGTGATGTACTGGGGGATACAGCACAACCCTTCTTT. Protein sequence: CACDVLGDTAQPFF.

The table lists this clone with a few counts. The TCRdb record carries a much larger clone's protein, which differs from this DNA's translation at residue 3; a read error is the likely cause, and the protein listed here is the DNA translation. The gene calls are TRDV2 and TRDJ3; 9 positions match TRDD3. The CDR3 loop spans 17 amino acids. CDR1 and CDR2 (germline): GEAIGNYY, EKD. DNA of the CDR3: TGTGCCCGTGACATTACTGGGGGATCCTGGGACACCCGACAGATGTTTTTC. Its protein is CARDITGGSWDTRQMFF.

This clone has only a few counts. A far larger clone is just one base off, so this is likely a read error. The chain recombines TRDV2 with TRDJ2; TRDD3 aligns across 8 bases. The CDR3 contains 19 residues. With V trimmed by 0 bases and J by 1 base, 12 bases remained unmatched. Germline V gene data show CDR1 as GEAIGNYY and CDR2 as EKD. The CDR3 region is CACDTAWTGGYILTAQLFF. CDR3 nucleotides: TGTGCCTGTGACACCGCGTGGACTGGGGGCTATATTTTGACAGCACAACTCTTCTTT.

Concerning this clone: A far larger clone is one base from this, pointing to a likely read error. Other DNA sequences of this sample code for an identical CDR3. CDR3: CACDTWGIAQLFF. The CDR3 DNA reads TGTGCCTGCGACACCTGGGGGATAGCACAACTCTTCTTT. The chain has TRDV2 and TRDJ2, with 9 bases lining up with TRDD3. Germline V gene lookup returns CDR1 GEAIGNYY and CDR2 EKD. The CDR3 sequence is 13 residues long.

There are a few counts of this clone. The protein given by TCRdb reflects a much larger clone and differs at residue 5 from this DNA's translation, likely from a read error; the protein shown is the DNA's translation. The chain combines TRDV2 with TRDJ2, with 8 bases fitting TRDD3. The germline gives CDR1 GEAIGNYY, CDR2 EKD. V shed 3 bases and J 0 bases; nucleotides not matched to a gene: 5. This CDR3 is 16 amino acids long. This chain's CDR3 is CACDALGAPLTAQLFF. The CDR3 region has the DNA TGTGCCTGTGACGCACTGGGGGCCCCTTTGACAGCACAACTCTTCTTT.

This clone was seen only a few times. TCRdb lists the protein of a much larger clone for this DNA, which differs at residue 6, so this is likely a read error; the protein given here is translated from the DNA itself. The V gene is TRDV2, the J gene TRDJ2, with D possibly matching TRDD3 (6 bases). The germline V gene has CDR1 GEAIGNYY and CDR2 EKD. The CDR3 consists of 16 residues. The V end was cut by 0 bases, the J end by 5 bases, with 15 bases between. The CDR3: CACDTSGITTTAQLFF. The CDR3 bases are TGTGCCTGTGACACCTCGGGGATTACTACTACAGCACAACTCTTCTTT.

In this sample, this clone turned up a few times. TCRdb records a much larger clone's protein for this DNA, with a difference at residue 10 that likely arises from a read error; the protein given is the translation of the DNA. The chain couples TRDV2 to TRDJ2, with 8 bases aligning to TRDD3. The germline gives CDR1 GEAIGNYY, CDR2 EKD. CDR3 length: 14 amino acids. The CDR3 DNA sequence: TGTGCCTGTGACACCTGGGGGATGACAGGACAACTCTTCTTT. Translation: CACDTWGMTGQLFF.

This clone was seen a few times. The protein that TCRdb holds for this DNA derives from a much larger clone and differs from the translated DNA at residue 14, which likely indicates a read error; the protein shown here is translated from the DNA. The V call is TRDV2, the J call TRDJ2; 10 bases fit TRDD3. The CDR3 runs 17 residues. Germline assignment: CDR1 GEAIGNYY and CDR2 EKD. CDR3: CACDTLGDRALTARLFF. Here the CDR3 DNA reads TGTGCCTGTGACACCCTGGGGGATAGAGCTTTGACAGCACGACTCTTCTTT.

Concerning this clone: A single base separates this from a much larger clone, so it may be a read error. Other nucleotide sequences from this sample produce the same CDR3. This rearrangement joins TRDV3 to TRDJ3, with TRDD3 matching 9 bases. This CDR3 has 18 amino acids. Germline CDR1 is TVYSNPD and CDR2 is GDNSRS (reference sequence). In DNA, the CDR3 is TGTGCCTTTAGGTCCGACTGGGGGAGCTCCTGGGACACACGACAGATGTTTTTC. It is translated as CAFRSDWGSSWDTRQMFF.

As to this clone: A far bigger clonotype differs at one base, so this is likely a read error. The V call is TRDV2, the J call TRDJ3, with 9 bases lining up with TRDD3. Germline loops: CDR1 GEAIGNYY, CDR2 EKD. Trimming at V came to 2 bases and at J to 0 bases, leaving 7 bases not matched to a gene. The CDR3 covers 19 residues. CDR3 residues: CACDNWGTSSSWDTRQMFF. The CDR3 nucleotides are TGTGCCTGTGACAACTGGGGGACGTCCAGCTCCTGGGACACCCGACAGATGTTTTTC.

In its sample, this clone was seen a few times. This DNA's translation differs at residue 13 from TCRdb's protein, which comes from a much larger clone; a read error is likely, and the protein shown is translated from the DNA. The chain is built from TRDV2 and TRDJ3; possible D gene TRDD3, 5 bases. The CDR3 totals 18 residues. Per the germline V gene, CDR1 is GEAIGNYY and CDR2 is EKD. CDR3 nucleotides: TGTGCCTGTGACACCGGACGGGCTAGCTCCTGGGACGCCCGGCAGATGTTTTTC. It codes for CACDTGRASSWDARQMFF.

Turning to this clone: A far bigger clonotype differs at one base, so this is likely a read error. The same CDR3 arises from other DNA sequences in this sample as well. The chain combines TRDV2 with TRDJ3; TRDD3 matches 12 bases. CDR3 length: 18 residues. Per germline, CDR1 GEAIGNYY and CDR2 EKD. Here the CDR3 reads CACDSTGGYSWDTRQMFF. DNA of the CDR3: TGTGCCTGTGACAGTACTGGGGGATACTCCTGGGACACCCGGCAGATGTTTTTC.

With regard to this clone: It is likely a read error: a sequence one base away is far more abundant. Other DNA sequences in the sample encode the same CDR3. The chain has TRDV2 and TRDJ3; TRDD3 might be the D (6 bases). CDR3 size: 19 residues. CDR1 GEAIGNYY and CDR2 EKD come from the germline V gene. CDR3 in amino acids: CACDTVGGRRSWDTRQMFF. CDR3 coding DNA: TGTGCCTGTGACACCGTTGGGGGCCGCCGCTCCTGGGACACTCGACAGATGTTTTTC.

Note on this clone: A far larger clone is off by one base, so a read error is likely. The sample holds other DNA sequences that translate to the same CDR3. V is TRDV2 and J is TRDJ3; TRDD3 aligns across 12 bases. CDR1 GEAIGNYY and CDR2 EKD come from the germline V gene. The CDR3 runs 20 residues. The CDR3 region has the DNA TGTGCCTGTGACACCGTACTGGGGGATACCAGCTCCTGGGACACCCGCCAGATGTTTTTC. Encoded protein: CACDTVLGDTSSWDTRQMFF.

This clone was detected a few times. With a far larger clone one base away, a read error is the likely cause. The chain combines TRDV2 with TRDJ3; TRDD3 aligns across 11 bases. Germline V gene sequence: CDR1 GEAIGNYY, CDR2 EKD. Trimming at V came to 5 bases and at J to 0 bases, leaving 5 bases not matched to a gene. The CDR3 contains 18 residues. The CDR3 protein is CACGNTGGYSWDTRQMFF. The CDR3 region has the DNA TGTGCCTGTGGCAATACTGGGGGATACTCCTGGGACACCCGACAGATGTTTTTC.

The chain links TRDV1 to TRDJ1; possibly TRDD3 for D (10 bases). The J gene was not available in TCRdb and was assigned here by matching the DNA to germline segments. Germline lookup yields CDR1 TSWWSYY and CDR2 QGS. The V end was cut by 0 bases, the J end by 3 bases, with 26 bases between. The CDR3 length is 20 residues. Here the CDR3 reads CALGELPFLPYWGIPDKLIF. The CDR3 coding sequence is TGTGCTCTTGGGGAACTACCCTTCCTACCGTACTGGGGGATCCCCGATAAACTCATCTTT.

In this sample, this clone turned up a few times. Translating this DNA gives a protein that differs at residue 8 from the TCRdb one, which belongs to a much larger clone; a read error is likely, and the protein shown is this translation. J is TRDJ3 and V is TRDV2; TRDD3 matches 7 bases. Germline assignment: CDR1 GEAIGNYY and CDR2 EKD. The CDR3 has 18 residues. V shed 0 bases and J 2 bases; nucleotides not matched to a gene: 6. Here the CDR3 DNA reads TGTGCCTGTGACACCGGGGGATGCGCAGCCTGGGACACCCGACAGATGTTTTTC. Translation gives CACDTGGCAAWDTRQMFF.

About this clone itself: This likely stems from a read error, as it lies one base from a far larger clone. This rearrangement joins TRDV2 to TRDJ3; 7 bases map to TRDD3. The CDR3 runs 18 residues. J was trimmed by 2 bases and V by 0 bases; bases with no gene match: 6. CDR1 and CDR2 from the germline V gene are GEAIGNYY and EKD. The CDR3 DNA follows: TGTGCCTGTGACACCGTTTGGGGGAGCCCCTGGGACACCCGACAGATGTTTTTC. Translated, it gives CACDTVWGSPWDTRQMFF.

As to this clone: This sequence is one base from a far larger clone and is likely a read error. Other DNA sequences in this specimen translate into the identical CDR3. The chain combines TRDV2 with TRDJ2, with 11 bases lining up with TRDD3. The CDR3 extends over 16 amino acids. Germline-derived CDR1 and CDR2 are GEAIGNYY and EKD. The CDR3 DNA follows: TGTGCCTGTGACCCCCTGGGGGATACTTTGACAGCTCAACTCTTCTTT. It is translated as CACDPLGDTLTAQLFF.